This T cell receptor beta chain is drawn from a study of blood T cell repertoires in COVID-19. Study-level background: Italy, Spain and the United States were the sources of the convalescent and acute COVID-19 samples. PBMCs, B-cell-depleted T cells, or T cells provided the cDNA or gDNA that made up the material.

Authors' processing steps: By means of reference gene primer amplification, nucleated cell counts were estimated. Repertoires were generated with immunoSEQ multiplex PCR, while TCRdb's copy carries only in-frame clones and drops some. The V and J calls and clone size come from that table; D and trimming were worked out from the DNA. The data show tens of thousands of clones, about nine tenths seen once. CDR3 length equals 16 residues. V was pared by 5 bases and J by 9 bases, with 18 bases of the junction left unmatched. CDR1 and CDR2 from the germline V gene are LNHDA and SQIVND (reference sequence).

The chain uses TRBV19 and TRBJ2-5; 7 bases are shared with TRBD1. What was sequenced was peripheral blood. The sequence was obtained from a man aged 55 to 69 with active COVID-19. The CDR3 protein is CASSVTGTAQDLSQYF. CDR3 sequence (DNA): TGTGCCAGTAGTGTCACCGGGACAGCGCAAGATTTGTCCCAGTACTTC.